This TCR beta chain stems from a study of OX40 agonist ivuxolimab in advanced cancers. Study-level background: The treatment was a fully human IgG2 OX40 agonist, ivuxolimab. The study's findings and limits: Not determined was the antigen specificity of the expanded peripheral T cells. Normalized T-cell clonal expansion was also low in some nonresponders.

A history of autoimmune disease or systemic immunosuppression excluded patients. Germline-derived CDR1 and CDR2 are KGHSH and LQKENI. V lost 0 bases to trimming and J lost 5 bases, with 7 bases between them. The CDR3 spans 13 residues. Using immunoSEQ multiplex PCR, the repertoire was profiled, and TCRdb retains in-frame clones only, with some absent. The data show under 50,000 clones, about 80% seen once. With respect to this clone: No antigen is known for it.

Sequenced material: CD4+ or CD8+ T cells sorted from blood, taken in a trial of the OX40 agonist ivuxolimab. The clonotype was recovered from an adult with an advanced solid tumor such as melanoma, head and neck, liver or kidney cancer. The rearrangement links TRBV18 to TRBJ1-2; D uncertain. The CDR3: CASSPPAGYGYTF. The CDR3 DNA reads TGTGCCAGCTCACCACCGGCGGGATATGGCTACACCTTC.